The entry that follows covers one T cell receptor beta chain sequence. Trimming removed 4 bases at V and 0 bases at J, with 4 bases between. The CDR3 extends over 13 amino acids. The germline CDR1 and CDR2 sequences are SGHRS and YFSETQ. Participants were aged roughly 18 to 90 years from 20 to 30 US areas. Donors were grouped by their self-reported clinical history. This specimen belongs to a study of blood T cell repertoires in COVID-19. In the authors' methods: Amplifying reference gene primers gave estimates of nucleated cell counts. Assay used: immunoSEQ multiplex PCR; TCRdb lists only in-frame clones, some missing. D and trimming were read from the DNA, whereas the V and J calls and clone size are those reported in that table. The sample shows 210,000 or so clones, around 82% of them seen only once.

This rearrangement joins TRBV5-1 to TRBJ2-2; D gene unclear. The origin of this receptor is a man aged 30 to 45 with acute COVID-19. Sequencing was done on a sample of PBMCs or T cells enriched from blood (not recorded which). CDR3 sequence (DNA): TGCGCCAGCAGCCCCGCGAACACCGGGGAGCTGTTTTTT. This gives the protein CASSPANTGELFF. Full variable domain (outside the CDR3, taken from reference TRBV5-1 and TRBJ2-2): KAGVTQTPRYLIKTRGQQVTLSCSPISGHRSVSWYQQTPGQGLQFLFEYFSETQRNKGNFPGRFSGRQFSNSRSEMNVSTLELGDSALYLCASSPANTGELFFGEGSRLTVL.